Following are 14 T cell receptor beta chains from one sample sequenced in a study of cytomegalovirus exposure and HLA in healthy donors. PCR primers comprised 60 Vbeta and 13 Jbeta primers. Profiled with immunoSEQ multiplex PCR; TCRdb holds only in-frame clones, not every one. The sample shows under 200,000 clones, approximately 81% of them seen only once. Sequenced material: PBMCs. These receptors all come from a woman aged 18 to 35 in good health and CMV-seropositive.

The rearrangement uses TRBV11-2 and TRBJ2-7, with a possible D match to TRBD1 (6 bases). V was cut by 5 bases and J by 4 bases, with 21 bases left in between. CDR1 and CDR2 (germline): SGHAT, FQNNGV. The CDR3 has 16 residues. The CDR3 loop is CASSPVPLGAMYEQYF. DNA for the CDR3: TGTGCCAGCAGCCCAGTCCCCTTGGGGGCTATGTACGAGCAGTACTTC.

The chain recombines TRBV4-2 with TRBJ2-7, with D perhaps matching TRBD1 (6 bases). Per germline, CDR1 LGHNA and CDR2 YNFKEQ. The CDR3 spans 15 residues. V lost 1 base and J 6 bases, leaving 16 bases between the germline ends. Here the CDR3 DNA reads TGTGCCAGCAGCCAAGTGGGGTCTGCAGGGGTCGAGCAGTACTTC. It encodes CASSQVGSAGVEQYF.

This sequence joins TRBV9 and TRBJ2-1; no clear D. CDR3 size: 16 residues. Germline CDR1 reads SGDLS; CDR2 reads YYNGEE. The germline V and J ends were trimmed by 0 bases and 10 bases, with 20 bases remaining between them. In DNA form, the CDR3 reads TGTGCCAGCAGCGTAGATAGAAGTTCCCTCCCCGGGGAGCAGTTCTTC. Protein product: CASSVDRSSLPGEQFF.

This chain links TRBV4-1 with TRBJ2-5; no clear D. Germline CDR1 MGHRA, CDR2 YSYEKL. This CDR3 comprises 17 residues. The V gene lost 5 bases and the J gene lost 5 bases, with 24 bases spanning the gap. In nucleotides, the CDR3 is TGCGCCAGCAGCTACATTTACCTGACAACTGGCAGGGAGACCCAGTACTTC. Amino acids: CASSYIYLTTGRETQYF.

This chain uses TRBV6-5 with TRBJ1-2; tentative D call: TRBD1 (6 bases). The length of the CDR3 is 15 residues. V shed 7 bases and J shed 2 bases, with 17 bases lying between them. Germline V gene sequence: CDR1 MNHEY, CDR2 SVGAGI. The CDR3 DNA sequence: TGTGCCAGCACCGACAGAACAGGGCCGAACTATGGCTACACCTTC. Its translation is CASTDRTGPNYGYTF.

The gene calls are TRBV28 and TRBJ2-1, with 8 nucleotides matching TRBD2. J gave up 8 bases and V 4 bases, and 16 bases lay outside the gene matches. The CDR3 totals 17 residues. Per germline, CDR1 MDHEN and CDR2 SYDVKM. Here the CDR3 reads CASSCLTRGGLFHEQFF. DNA of the CDR3: TGTGCCAGCAGTTGTCTTACCCGGGGGGGCCTGTTCCATGAGCAGTTCTTC.

This rearrangement joins TRBV7-9 to TRBJ1-2; no clear D. Trimming pared 1 base from V and 8 bases from J, leaving 17 bases between. This CDR3 spans 15 amino acids. In germline, CDR1 is SEHNR, CDR2 FQNEAQ (reference sequence). The CDR3 DNA reads TGTGCCAGCAGCTTAGGGGCGCTTAATACGCAGGGCTACACCTTC. Protein product: CASSLGALNTQGYTF.

This sequence joins TRBV9 and TRBJ1-3, with D tentatively TRBD1 (6 bases). V shed 3 bases and J shed 4 bases, with 14 bases lying between them. The V gene's germline CDR1 is SGDLS and CDR2 YYNGEE. The length of the CDR3 is 15 residues. The CDR3 protein is CASSAGMTGGNTIYF. The CDR3 coding sequence is TGTGCCAGCAGCGCGGGAATGACAGGCGGAAACACCATATATTTT.

The chain has TRBV6-5 and TRBJ1-4, with 9 positions matching TRBD1. CDR1 is MNHEY, CDR2 SVGAGI, per germline. The J segment lost 11 bases and the V segment lost 8 bases, leaving 15 bases of the junction unmatched. This CDR3 has 15 residues. This CDR3 reads CASGGDRELAEKLFF. The CDR3, as DNA: TGTGCCAGCGGGGGGGACAGGGAATTAGCAGAGAAACTGTTTTTT.

This clone appeared once. The chain has TRBV5-4 and TRBJ2-2, with D tentatively TRBD1 (6 bases). Germline loops: CDR1 SGHNT, CDR2 YYREEE (reference sequence). This CDR3 has 13 residues. V was clipped by 4 bases and J by 4 bases, with 8 bases between them. The CDR3, as DNA: TGTGCCAGCAGCGCAGGGGTCACCGGGGAGCTGTTTTTT. Protein product: CASSAGVTGELFF. The full variable domain, in which reference TRBV5-4 and TRBJ2-2 provide the parts outside the CDR3, is ETGVTQSPTHLIKTRGQQVTLRCSSQSGHNTVSWYQQALGQGPQFIFQYYREEENGRGNFPPRFSGLQFPNYSSELNVNALELDDSALYLCASSAGVTGELFFGEGSRLTVL.

The J gene is TRBJ2-6, the V gene TRBV25-1; 8 nucleotides align to TRBD1. This CDR3 has 16 residues. CDR1 MGHDK and CDR2 SYGVNS come from the germline V gene. Unmatched junction bases numbered 18, after V lost 5 bases and J lost 15 bases. The CDR3 coding sequence is TGTGCCAGCAGTCCCCTTGGGACAGGCGGACCTGGCGGCCTGACTTTC. Protein product: CASSPLGTGGPGGLTF.

The genes are TRBV19 and TRBJ2-5; 9 bases map to TRBD2. CDR3 length equals 15 residues. The germline V gene encodes CDR1 LNHDA and CDR2 SQIVND (reference sequence). Trimming at V came to 5 bases and at J to 1 base, leaving 5 bases not matched to a gene. The DNA for the CDR3 is TGTGCCAGTAGTGAGACTAGCGGAGCCCAAGAGACCCAGTACTTC. This encodes CASSETSGAQETQYF.

This clone has just a few counts. This chain joins TRBV6-6 and TRBJ1-3, with D perhaps TRBD1 (6 bases). From germline, CDR1 is MNHNY and CDR2 SVGAGI (reference sequence). Trimming removed 2 bases at V and 0 bases at J, with 11 bases between. This CDR3 is built from 16 residues. The CDR3 coding sequence is TGTGCCAGCAGTTACGGACAGCTCAACTCTGGAAACACCATATATTTT. Protein sequence: CASSYGQLNSGNTIYF.

The rearrangement joins TRBV6-1 to TRBJ1-2, with TRBD1 as a possible D gene (6 bases). The germline V gene has CDR1 MNHNS and CDR2 SASEGT. The V and J ends lost 5 bases and 5 bases respectively, with 15 bases between them. The CDR3 is 14 amino acids. The CDR3 spells CASSSRDIAYGYTF. For the CDR3, the DNA is TGTGCCAGCAGTAGCCGGGACATTGCGTATGGCTACACCTTC.